A selection of T cell receptor beta chains follows, all from one sample in a study of shared clonotypes between healthy human individuals. The table came from immunoSEQ multiplex PCR; TCRdb's copy has only in-frame clones and leaves some out. Here the sample spans hundreds of thousands of clones, almost 95% being singletons. Input material: naive CD8+ T cells sorted from blood. The source is a man aged 25 to 45 in good health. Each CDR3 is given with its conserved first and last residue. Each record gives: CDR3 DNA, CDR3 protein, V gene, clone size, J gene, D gene. D genes are given only for firm matches. Clone size is not always given. Where it is, it says once, few, many or a class for expanded clones.

TGTGCCAGCAGTCGGGACCTATACGAGCAGTACTTC,CASSRDLYEQYF,TRBV6-5,once,TRBJ2-7,.
TGCAGCGTTGAACGGATAGTAGCGGGAGGGGGCACAGATACGCAGTATTTT,CSVERIVAGGGTDTQYF,TRBV29-1,.,TRBJ2-3,TRBD2
TGTGCCAGCAGCGTAGGAGGACAGCCCTACGAGCAGTACTTC,CASSVGGQPYEQYF,TRBV9,once,TRBJ2-7,.
TGCAGCGTTAGGTGGGGGGACCCCTACGAGCAGTACTTC,CSVRWGDPYEQYF,TRBV29-1,.,TRBJ2-7,.
TGTGCCAGTACACTAGCGGGAGTTTCTAATGAGCAGTTCTTC,CASTLAGVSNEQFF,TRBV27,.,TRBJ2-1,TRBD2
TGTGCCAGCAGTTTATCTGCGGGACTCGACAATGAGCAGTTCTTC,CASSLSAGLDNEQFF,TRBV27,.,TRBJ2-1,.
TGTGCCAGCAGCCTGCCTACCTACGAGCAGTACTTC,CASSLPTYEQYF,TRBV7-2,.,TRBJ2-7,.
TGTGCCAGCAGCTTCGGACAGGGACAGGATCAGCCCCAGCATTTT,CASSFGQGQDQPQHF,TRBV7-9,.,TRBJ1-5,TRBD1
TGTGCCAGCAGCTTAGCATCTCGGGGCGGAGGAGTCTACGACAATGAGCAGTTCTTC,CASSLASRGGGVYDNEQFF,TRBV7-9,.,TRBJ2-1,.
TGTGCCTGGAGTGTACAAGGAGATACGCAGTATTTT,CAWSVQGDTQYF,TRBV30,.,TRBJ2-3,.